This T cell receptor (beta chain) was identified in a study of graft-versus-host responses after intestinal transplantation. At the level of the study: Anti-thymocyte globulin induction, then tacrolimus and steroids for around 3 years, went to all recipients. General study results and limits: Recipient bone marrow held GvH clones, some seen earlier in ileum or blood. Allograft graft-versus-host to host-versus-graft clonal ratios ran high in patients with graft-donor T cell macrochimerism.

On this clone: What it binds is not known.

The repertoire was sequenced with immunoSEQ multiplex PCR; TCRdb's copy has only in-frame clones and lacks some. Of over 100,000 clones detected, approximately 92% appear once; the ten largest clones hold 0.2% to 0.25%. The CDR3 has 15 amino acids. Germline lookup yields CDR1 SGDLS and CDR2 YYNGEE. The J segment lost 1 base and the V segment lost 3 bases, leaving 1 base of the junction unmatched. The clonotype originates from a human donor who was the organ donor for an intestinal transplant. The specimen comprised unstimulated CD4+ T cells sorted from spleen or lymph node cells, sampled before transplant. This chain joins TRBV9 and TRBJ2-1; 10 nucleotides agree with TRBD2. CDR3 protein: CASSASGGSYNEQFF. The CDR3, as DNA: TGTGCCAGCAGCGCTAGCGGGGGATCCTACAATGAGCAGTTCTTC. Full variable domain (rest looked up from reference TRBV9 and TRBJ2-1): DSGVTQTPKHLITATGQRVTLRCSPRSGDLSVYWYQQSLDQGLQFLIQYYNGEERAKGNILERFSAQQFPDLHSELNLSSLELGDSALYFCASSASGGSYNEQFFGPGTRLTVL.